The source of this T cell receptor (beta chain) is a study of shared clonotypes between healthy human individuals. As for the study in general: Ranging from 18 to 49 in age, donors were a couple of women and three men.

TCRdb's copy holds only in-frame clones and misses some; the assay was immunoSEQ multiplex PCR. Of around 980,000 clones listed, 70% to 80% are singletons. This CDR3 is built from 15 residues. The V gene's germline CDR1 is GTSNPN and CDR2 SVGIG (reference sequence). The V end lost 3 bases, the J end lost 1 base, and 16 bases lay between the germline ends. This clone was seen once. The rearrangement links TRBV30 to TRBJ2-7; possibly TRBD2 for D (5 bases). Material: memory CD4+ T cells from PBMCs. The subset is: CD45RA-negative fraction. The TCR was taken from a man between 18 and 29 years old in good health. Some clones in this sample may be carry-over from other donors' samples. The CDR3 nucleotides read TGTGCCTGGAGCCCCGTAAGAGGGAGTTCCTACGAGCAGTACTTC. Its translation is CAWSPVRGSSYEQYF. Combining the CDR3 with reference TRBV30 and TRBJ2-7 gives the whole variable domain SQTIHQWPATLVQPVGSPLSLECTVEGTSNPNLYWYRQAAGRGLQLLFYSVGIGQISSEVPQNLSASRPQDRQFILSSKKLLLSDSGFYLCAWSPVRGSSYEQYFGPGTRLTVT.